This TCR beta chain stems from a study of blood T cell repertoires in COVID-19 (dated by TCRdb to 2020 to 2022). Background for the entire study: The collaborator samples originated in the United States, Italy and Spain and spanned the acute and convalescent phases of COVID-19. The samples were drawn from the first 160 participants of the ongoing ImmuneRACE study and from roughly 1,300 subjects provided by 6 global collaborators. The prospective study material was composed of cDNA or gDNA derived from T cells, B-cell-depleted T cells, or PBMCs. The repertoires were made available in a free public database intended to serve as a resource for research on the immune response to SARS-CoV-2. Where available, HLA class I and class II types were obtained from metadata supplied by the sample provider rather than from assay-based typing. Deeply sampled blood TCRbeta repertoires from subjects exposed to, actively infected with, or recovered from COVID-19 were included in the dataset. Sample metadata almost always included a de-identified subject ID, COVID-19 status, age in years and sex.

Participants in the prospective study were aged about 18 to 95 years, lived in 24 United States geographic areas, and enrolled through a virtual design. In the prospective study, participants were assigned to cohorts based on the clinical history participants reported in a screening survey and a study questionnaire. For ImmuneRACE Cohort 3, a participant was defined as recovered based on two consecutive negative NP/OP PCR tests, clearance by a healthcare professional, or resolution of symptoms. Mobile phlebotomists in the prospective study collected whole blood, serum and a nasopharyngeal or oropharyngeal swab from every participant. Participants in the prospective study had the option to provide additional blood draws and questionnaires over a roughly two-month period. Blood samples from the prospective study were shipped frozen or at room temperature prior to DNA extraction. Turning to this clone: Its target antigen remains unknown. One base away there is no much larger clone; base qualities are not given.

The immunoSEQ Assay, a bias-controlled multiplex PCR, was used to amplify TCRbeta CDR3 regions from genomic DNA. The paper's processing steps were these. The number of nucleated cells in each sample was estimated from the amplification of reference gene primers within the assay. To quantify the absolute abundance of each unique TCRbeta CDR3 rearrangement, sequence reads were collapsed and filtered. Productive Simpson clonality was computed per sample as the square root of Simpson's diversity index over productive rearrangements. TCRdb's version of the immuneACCESS table is confined to in-frame rearrangements and falls short of the full clone set. An unresolved V gene accounts for under half of the shortfall where checked; the remainder is of unknown origin. V and J calls and clone size come straight from that table; D and trimming were deduced from the DNA. This sample has roughly 300,000 clones in its table, and just over 85% of those were observed once. Around 9.3% of the sample rests with the top ten.

Counted from cysteine to phenylalanine, this CDR3 has 11 amino acids. The entry retains the CDR3 DNA only, 33 bases that are in frame from base 1. Germline trimming: 5 bases from V, 10 bases from J; junction bases outside gene matches: 3. According to the germline V gene, CDR1 reads MNHEY and CDR2 reads SVGAGI. Findings and caveats that apply to the study as a whole: How much clinical and demographic metadata was included differed by source and by participant, and the metadata was provided uncurated.

The receptor was isolated from a woman aged 18-29 years who had recovered from COVID-19. Rearrangement joined TRBV6-5 to TRBJ1-2, with 8 bases aligning to TRBD1. Specimen: PBMCs or T cells enriched from blood (not recorded which). The nucleotide sequence reads TGTGCCAGCAGTACAGGGGGGGTCTACACCTTC. This gives the protein CASSTGGVYTF.